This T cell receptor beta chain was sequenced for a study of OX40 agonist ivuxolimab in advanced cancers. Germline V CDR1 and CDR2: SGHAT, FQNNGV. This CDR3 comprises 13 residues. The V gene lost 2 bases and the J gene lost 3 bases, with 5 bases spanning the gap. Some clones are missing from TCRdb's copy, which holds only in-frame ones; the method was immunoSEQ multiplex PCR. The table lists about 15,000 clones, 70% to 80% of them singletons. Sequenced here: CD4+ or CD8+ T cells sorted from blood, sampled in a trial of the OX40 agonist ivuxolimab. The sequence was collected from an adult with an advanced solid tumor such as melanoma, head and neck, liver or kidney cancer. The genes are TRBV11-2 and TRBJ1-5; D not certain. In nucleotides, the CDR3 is TGTGCCAGCAGCTTAAGTTCCAATCAGCCCCAGCATTTT. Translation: CASSLSSNQPQHF.